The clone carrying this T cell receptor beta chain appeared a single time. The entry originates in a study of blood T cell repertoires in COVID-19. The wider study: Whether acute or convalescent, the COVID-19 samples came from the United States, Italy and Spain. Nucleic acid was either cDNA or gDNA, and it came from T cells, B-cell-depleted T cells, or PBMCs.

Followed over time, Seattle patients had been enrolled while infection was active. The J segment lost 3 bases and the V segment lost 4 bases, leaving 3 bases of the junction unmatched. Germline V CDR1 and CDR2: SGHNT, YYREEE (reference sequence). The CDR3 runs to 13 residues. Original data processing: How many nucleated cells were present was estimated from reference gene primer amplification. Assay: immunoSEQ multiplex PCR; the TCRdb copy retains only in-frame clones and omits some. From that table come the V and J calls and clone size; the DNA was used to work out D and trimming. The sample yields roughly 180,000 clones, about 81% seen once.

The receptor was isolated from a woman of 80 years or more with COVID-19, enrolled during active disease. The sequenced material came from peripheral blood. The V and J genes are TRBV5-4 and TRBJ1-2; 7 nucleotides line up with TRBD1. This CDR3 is CASSAGQYYGYTF. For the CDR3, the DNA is TGTGCCAGCAGCGCGGGACAGTACTATGGCTACACCTTC.